This T cell receptor beta chain was found in a study of T cells in Graves' hyperthyroidism and ophthalmopathy. Broader study findings: Stable hyperthyroidism was told apart from ophthalmopathy by a model built on 13 V-J features.

Germline V lookup: CDR1 MDHEN, CDR2 SYDVKM. This CDR3 has 15 residues. Subjects aged 18 to 65 presented with newly diagnosed hyperthyroidism of less than 2 months' duration. TCR beta CDR3 regions were amplified from RNA. The study used the HTBI primer set for a first-round RT-PCR of the TCR CDR3. Using its own MiXCR run on the multiplex PCR reads, TCRdb lists one record per CDR3 protein. The sample includes roughly 750,000 distinct CDR3 sequences, approximately 16% of them seen just once. Turning to this clonotype: Its target is unknown. It may be a read error: a sequence one base away is much more abundant.

This TCR was recovered from a young man with Graves' hyperthyroidism. Sequencing used blood. The genes are TRBV28 and TRBJ2-1, with a possible D match to TRBD1 (6 bases). CDR3 sequence reads: CASSPADRTYNEQLF. The DNA of the CDR3 is TGTGCCAGCAGTCCCGCGGACAGAACCTACAATGAGCAGCTCTTC.